Sequencing of this T cell receptor (beta chain) was carried out in a study of Graves' ophthalmopathy and Graves' hyperthyroidism. RNA transcripts served as template for amplifying TCR beta CDR3 sequences. HTBI primers primed a first-round RT-PCR, and a second-round multiplex PCR followed. Using its own MiXCR run on the multiplex PCR reads, TCRdb lists one record per CDR3 protein. The profile shows 200,000 to 300,000 distinct CDR3 sequences, less than 55% of them singletons. Germline V CDR1 and CDR2: DFQATT, SNEGSKA (reference sequence). The V gene end was trimmed by 6 bases and the J gene end by 1 base; junction bases not matched to a gene: 3. The CDR3 contains 13 residues.

The chain uses TRBV20-1 and TRBJ2-7; 10 bases fit TRBD1. The receptor was derived from an adult man with Graves' ophthalmopathy. Sequencing was performed on peripheral blood. CDR3 nucleotide sequence: TGCAGTGCAGGACAGGGGGGATCCTACGAGCAGTACTTC. As protein: CSAGQGGSYEQYF.